The entry that follows covers one T cell receptor (beta chain) sequence. This sample is drawn from a study of CD8+ T cells in alopecia areata. The study team obtained lesional scalp punch biopsies and peripheral blood from alopecia areata patients. The CDR3 has 15 residues. Extracted RNA was reverse transcribed into cDNA, the sequencing template. Using immunoSEQ multiplex PCR, the repertoire was profiled, and TCRdb retains in-frame clones only, with some absent. Among under 40,000 clones listed, roughly 50% were seen once. This TCR came from a human donor with alopecia areata. The chain recombines TRBV21-1 with TRBJ1-3. TRBV21-1 is a recognized pseudogene. The sequencing input was NKG2D-high CD8+ T cells sorted from blood. The CDR3 spells CASSRGGDSGNTIYF. In DNA form, the CDR3 reads TGTGCCAGCAGCAGGGGAGGAGACTCTGGAAACACCATATATTTT.